These T cell receptor beta chains were read from a single sample in a study of T-cell memory formation after mild COVID-19. Each CDR3 protein gets one entry after TCRdb re-called the 5' RACE reads with MiXCR. The top ten clones hold approximately 13% of a sample with about 470,000 distinct CDR3 sequences, around a sixth of them seen once. The sequencing sample was made of PBMCs or a T cell subset sorted from them (not recorded which). The receptors were gathered from an adult woman who had mild COVID-19 (a few samples of this study predate the infection). Cell type and time point are not known. Each CDR3 is given with its conserved first and last residue. Fields, in order: V gene, J gene, clone size, D gene, CDR3 protein, CDR3 DNA. D genes are given only for firm matches. The size field is filled for only some rows; it gives once, few, many or a size class.

V gene: TRBV11-1
J gene: TRBJ2-3
clone size: .
D gene: TRBD1
CDR3 protein: CASSSPGLGQGYF
CDR3 DNA: TGTGCCAGCAGCTCCCCGGGGTTGGGACAGGGATATTTT

V gene: TRBV25-1
J gene: TRBJ2-1
clone size: few
D gene: TRBD2
CDR3 protein: CASSPPHGRAWNEQFF
CDR3 DNA: TGTGCCAGCAGTCCCCCCCACGGGAGGGCCTGGAATGAGCAGTTCTTC

V gene: TRBV18
J gene: TRBJ2-1
clone size: .
D gene: .
CDR3 protein: CASSLSSNSLNEQFF
CDR3 DNA: TGTGCCAGCTCACTTAGCAGCAATTCCCTCAATGAGCAGTTCTTC

V gene: TRBV6-1
J gene: TRBJ1-1
clone size: once
D gene: .
CDR3 protein: CASSDWGWNTEAFF
CDR3 DNA: TGTGCCAGCAGTGATTGGGGCTGGAACACTGAAGCTTTCTTT

V gene: TRBV12-3/TRBV12-4
J gene: TRBJ2-2
clone size: .
D gene: .
CDR3 protein: CASSTGTGELFF
CDR3 DNA: TGTGCCAGCAGTACAGGCACCGGGGAGCTGTTTTTT

V gene: TRBV3-1
J gene: TRBJ2-1
clone size: .
D gene: .
CDR3 protein: CASSQALALGNEQFF
CDR3 DNA: TGTGCCAGCAGCCAAGCCCTAGCTCTCGGGAATGAGCAGTTCTTC

V gene: TRBV24-1
J gene: TRBJ2-2
clone size: .
D gene: .
CDR3 protein: CATSDPGQNTGELFF
CDR3 DNA: TGTGCCACCAGTGATCCGGGACAAAACACCGGGGAGCTGTTTTTT

V gene: TRBV18
J gene: TRBJ2-2
clone size: .
D gene: .
CDR3 protein: CASSPPSGGNTGELFF
CDR3 DNA: TGTGCCAGCTCACCACCGTCCGGGGGCAACACCGGGGAGCTGTTTTTT

V gene: TRBV27
J gene: TRBJ2-5
clone size: few
D gene: .
CDR3 protein: CASSKNGQPETQYF
CDR3 DNA: TGTGCCAGCAGCAAAAATGGGCAGCCAGAGACCCAGTACTTC

V gene: TRBV4-2
J gene: TRBJ2-3
clone size: many
D gene: TRBD2
CDR3 protein: CASSQDQTSGGTDTQYF
CDR3 DNA: TGTGCCAGCAGCCAAGATCAGACTAGCGGGGGCACAGATACGCAGTATTTT

V gene: TRBV20-1
J gene: TRBJ2-3
clone size: .
D gene: TRBD2
CDR3 protein: CSARDPKAGVADTQYF
CDR3 DNA: TGCAGTGCTAGAGATCCGAAAGCGGGAGTAGCAGATACGCAGTATTTT

V gene: TRBV9
J gene: TRBJ2-5
clone size: .
D gene: .
CDR3 protein: CASSPFGGAETQYF
CDR3 DNA: TGTGCCAGCAGCCCCTTCGGGGGCGCGGAGACCCAGTACTTC

V gene: TRBV29-1
J gene: TRBJ1-3
clone size: once
D gene: TRBD1
CDR3 protein: CSVEKDRGTGNTIYF
CDR3 DNA: TGCAGCGTTGAAAAGGACAGGGGGACTGGAAACACCATATATTTT

V gene: TRBV5-1
J gene: TRBJ1-2
clone size: few
D gene: .
CDR3 protein: CASSLRQVPDGYTF
CDR3 DNA: TGCGCCAGCAGCCTCCGACAGGTTCCTGATGGCTACACCTTC

V gene: TRBV7-3
J gene: TRBJ2-2
clone size: .
D gene: TRBD2
CDR3 protein: CASSLIAGLAVGGELFF
CDR3 DNA: TGTGCCAGCAGCCTCATAGCGGGACTGGCCGTTGGCGGGGAGCTGTTTTTT

V gene: TRBV5-1
J gene: TRBJ1-4
clone size: .
D gene: .
CDR3 protein: CASSLVGDEKLFF
CDR3 DNA: TGCGCCAGCAGCTTGGTCGGGGACGAAAAACTGTTTTTT

V gene: TRBV6-6
J gene: TRBJ1-2
clone size: .
D gene: .
CDR3 protein: CATFRGSYGYTF
CDR3 DNA: TGTGCCACCTTTAGAGGTTCCTATGGCTACACCTTC

V gene: TRBV4-2
J gene: TRBJ2-1
clone size: few
D gene: .
CDR3 protein: CASSQDRGDEQFF
CDR3 DNA: TGTGCCAGCAGCCAAGATAGAGGGGATGAGCAGTTCTTC

V gene: TRBV5-1
J gene: TRBJ1-2
clone size: many
D gene: .
CDR3 protein: CASSFSGGDGYTF
CDR3 DNA: TGCGCCAGCAGCTTTTCCGGGGGCGATGGCTACACCTTC

V gene: TRBV25-1
J gene: TRBJ1-1
clone size: .
D gene: .
CDR3 protein: CASSEWGNQNTEAFF
CDR3 DNA: TGTGCCAGCAGTGAATGGGGCAACCAGAACACTGAAGCTTTCTTT

V gene: TRBV5-5
J gene: TRBJ1-2
clone size: few
D gene: .
CDR3 protein: CASSFQHGTGYTF
CDR3 DNA: TGTGCCAGCAGCTTCCAGCATGGAACTGGCTACACCTTC

V gene: TRBV4-1
J gene: TRBJ2-7
clone size: .
D gene: .
CDR3 protein: CASSQFRNYEQYF
CDR3 DNA: TGCGCCAGCAGCCAATTTCGGAACTACGAGCAGTACTTC

V gene: TRBV12-3/TRBV12-4
J gene: TRBJ2-2
clone size: few
D gene: TRBD2
CDR3 protein: CASSPQAGGEPGELFF
CDR3 DNA: TGTGCCAGCAGTCCCCAAGCGGGAGGGGAGCCCGGGGAGCTGTTTTTT

V gene: TRBV6-1
J gene: TRBJ1-2
clone size: .
D gene: .
CDR3 protein: CASSHRQVEGYTF
CDR3 DNA: TGTGCCAGCAGTCACCGACAGGTAGAGGGCTACACCTTC

V gene: TRBV5-5
J gene: TRBJ2-7
clone size: .
D gene: .
CDR3 protein: CASSSDPHGSYEQYF
CDR3 DNA: TGTGCCAGCAGTTCCGACCCTCATGGGTCCTACGAGCAGTACTTC

V gene: TRBV4-2
J gene: TRBJ2-1
clone size: few
D gene: TRBD2
CDR3 protein: CASSQGSGGSLYNEQFF
CDR3 DNA: TGTGCCAGCAGCCAAGGTAGCGGGGGCTCTCTTTACAATGAGCAGTTCTTC

V gene: TRBV12-3/TRBV12-4
J gene: TRBJ2-1
clone size: many
D gene: TRBD1
CDR3 protein: CASIQDPGQGPDEQFF
CDR3 DNA: TGTGCCAGCATTCAGGATCCGGGACAGGGTCCCGATGAGCAGTTCTTC

V gene: TRBV3-1
J gene: TRBJ1-2
clone size: .
D gene: .
CDR3 protein: CASSHNSPAHYGYTF
CDR3 DNA: TGTGCCAGCAGCCATAATTCCCCGGCGCACTATGGCTACACCTTC

V gene: TRBV4-1
J gene: TRBJ2-3
clone size: .
D gene: TRBD1
CDR3 protein: CASSQDPWTGGSTDTQYF
CDR3 DNA: TGCGCCAGCAGCCAAGATCCCTGGACAGGGGGGAGCACAGATACGCAGTATTTT

V gene: TRBV12-3/TRBV12-4
J gene: TRBJ2-7
clone size: .
D gene: TRBD2
CDR3 protein: CASSLGAPGLVSYEQYF
CDR3 DNA: TGTGCCAGCAGTTTAGGGGCCCCGGGACTAGTTAGCTACGAGCAGTACTTC

V gene: TRBV7-9
J gene: TRBJ2-1
clone size: .
D gene: TRBD2
CDR3 protein: CASSLGEVLAGGVEQFF
CDR3 DNA: TGTGCCAGCAGCTTAGGAGAAGTCCTAGCGGGGGGTGTTGAGCAGTTCTTC

V gene: TRBV5-1
J gene: TRBJ1-1
clone size: few
D gene: TRBD1
CDR3 protein: CASSLGQGEITEAFF
CDR3 DNA: TGCGCCAGCAGCTTGGGGCAGGGGGAGATCACTGAAGCTTTCTTT

V gene: TRBV6-6
J gene: TRBJ2-3
clone size: few
D gene: TRBD2
CDR3 protein: CASSGAPSVAGVSTDTQYF
CDR3 DNA: TGTGCCAGCAGCGGGGCCCCCTCTGTAGCGGGGGTCAGCACAGATACGCAGTATTTT

V gene: TRBV7-2
J gene: TRBJ1-2
clone size: many
D gene: TRBD1
CDR3 protein: CASSRDRGHGYTF
CDR3 DNA: TGTGCCAGCAGCCGGGACAGGGGGCATGGCTACACCTTC

V gene: TRBV30
J gene: TRBJ2-1
clone size: .
D gene: TRBD1
CDR3 protein: CAWNQPWTGDNEQFF
CDR3 DNA: TGTGCCTGGAACCAACCCTGGACAGGGGACAATGAGCAGTTCTTC

V gene: TRBV5-1
J gene: TRBJ2-3
clone size: few
D gene: TRBD2
CDR3 protein: CASSHRAGYTDTQYF
CDR3 DNA: TGCGCCAGCAGCCATAGAGCGGGGTACACAGATACGCAGTATTTT

V gene: TRBV7-9
J gene: TRBJ2-5
clone size: .
D gene: .
CDR3 protein: CASSFRDARETQYF
CDR3 DNA: TGTGCCAGCAGCTTTAGGGACGCTAGAGAGACCCAGTACTTC

V gene: TRBV7-9
J gene: TRBJ1-1
clone size: many
D gene: .
CDR3 protein: CASSLMNTEAFF
CDR3 DNA: TGTGCCAGCAGCTTAATGAACACTGAAGCTTTCTTT

V gene: TRBV7-9
J gene: TRBJ1-1
clone size: .
D gene: .
CDR3 protein: CASSLIGANTEAFF
CDR3 DNA: TGTGCCAGCAGCTTAATCGGGGCGAACACTGAAGCTTTCTTT

V gene: TRBV24-1
J gene: TRBJ2-1
clone size: .
D gene: TRBD2
CDR3 protein: CATSEELAGVPEQFF
CDR3 DNA: TGTGCCACCAGTGAGGAACTAGCGGGGGTGCCTGAGCAGTTCTTC

V gene: TRBV7-9
J gene: TRBJ2-5
clone size: few
D gene: TRBD1
CDR3 protein: CASRETDRGKTQYF
CDR3 DNA: TGTGCCAGCAGGGAAACCGACAGGGGGAAGACCCAGTACTTC

V gene: TRBV2
J gene: TRBJ2-7
clone size: .
D gene: .
CDR3 protein: CASSEGRHAYEQYF
CDR3 DNA: TGTGCCAGCAGTGAGGGAAGGCATGCTTACGAGCAGTACTTC

V gene: TRBV29-1
J gene: TRBJ2-5
clone size: .
D gene: TRBD1
CDR3 protein: CSVPRGMKETQYF
CDR3 DNA: TGCAGCGTTCCCAGGGGGATGAAGGAGACCCAGTACTTC

V gene: TRBV5-6
J gene: TRBJ2-6
clone size: few
D gene: TRBD2
CDR3 protein: CASPGGLGANVLTF
CDR3 DNA: TGTGCCTCCCCGGGGGGGCTCGGGGCCAACGTCCTGACTTTC

V gene: TRBV6-6
J gene: TRBJ2-3
clone size: .
D gene: .
CDR3 protein: CASSYGVSSRSLDTQYF
CDR3 DNA: TGTGCCAGCAGTTACGGGGTCTCTAGCCGGTCCCTGGATACGCAGTATTTT

V gene: TRBV7-2
J gene: TRBJ2-7
clone size: .
D gene: .
CDR3 protein: CASSVKGAYEQYF
CDR3 DNA: TGTGCCAGCAGCGTTAAAGGGGCCTACGAGCAGTACTTC

V gene: TRBV2
J gene: TRBJ1-2
clone size: .
D gene: TRBD1
CDR3 protein: CASSEGSRQGSF
CDR3 DNA: TGTGCCAGCAGTGAAGGGTCGAGACAGGGCTCCTTC

V gene: TRBV6-5
J gene: TRBJ2-5
clone size: .
D gene: .
CDR3 protein: CASSYTVGRWAEETQYF
CDR3 DNA: TGTGCCAGCAGTTACACTGTAGGACGGTGGGCGGAAGAGACCCAGTACTTC

V gene: TRBV27
J gene: TRBJ2-7
clone size: few
D gene: TRBD1
CDR3 protein: CASRPTGGRNEQYF
CDR3 DNA: TGTGCCAGCAGACCGACAGGGGGTCGGAACGAGCAGTACTTC

V gene: TRBV12-3/TRBV12-4
J gene: TRBJ1-1
clone size: .
D gene: .
CDR3 protein: CASSFLSLEAFF
CDR3 DNA: TGTGCCAGCAGCTTTTTGTCTCTTGAAGCTTTCTTT

V gene: TRBV27
J gene: TRBJ2-2
clone size: .
D gene: .
CDR3 protein: CASSLHGTNTGELFF
CDR3 DNA: TGTGCCAGCAGTTTGCACGGGACCAACACCGGGGAGCTGTTTTTT

V gene: TRBV7-9
J gene: TRBJ1-1
clone size: few
D gene: .
CDR3 protein: CASSFGEAFF
CDR3 DNA: TGTGCCAGCAGCTTCGGTGAAGCTTTCTTT

V gene: TRBV5-8
J gene: TRBJ2-3
clone size: .
D gene: .
CDR3 protein: CAISLDRSTDTQYF
CDR3 DNA: TGTGCCATCTCCCTGGACAGAAGCACAGATACGCAGTATTTT

V gene: TRBV11-2
J gene: TRBJ2-1
clone size: .
D gene: TRBD2
CDR3 protein: CASSLDLLAGGLYNEQFF
CDR3 DNA: TGTGCCAGCAGCTTAGATTTGCTAGCGGGAGGGCTCTACAATGAGCAGTTCTTC

V gene: TRBV2
J gene: TRBJ2-1
clone size: .
D gene: .
CDR3 protein: CASTRLAGRYNEQFF
CDR3 DNA: TGTGCCAGCACCCGTCTCGCGGGACGTTACAATGAGCAGTTCTTC

V gene: TRBV7-6
J gene: TRBJ1-1
clone size: few
D gene: .
CDR3 protein: CASSLGQNAEAFF
CDR3 DNA: TGTGCCAGCAGCTTAGGGCAGAATGCTGAAGCTTTCTTT

V gene: TRBV4-1
J gene: TRBJ1-4
clone size: many
D gene: .
CDR3 protein: CASSPVGATNEKLFF
CDR3 DNA: TGCGCCAGCAGCCCTGTAGGTGCAACTAATGAAAAACTGTTTTTT

V gene: TRBV10-3
J gene: TRBJ1-6
clone size: .
D gene: .
CDR3 protein: CAISETGSYNSPLHF
CDR3 DNA: TGTGCCATCAGTGAGACAGGCTCCTATAATTCACCCCTCCACTTT

V gene: TRBV20-1
J gene: TRBJ2-3
clone size: few
D gene: .
CDR3 protein: CSARKGKRDTQYF
CDR3 DNA: TGCAGTGCTAGAAAAGGGAAGCGGGATACGCAGTATTTT